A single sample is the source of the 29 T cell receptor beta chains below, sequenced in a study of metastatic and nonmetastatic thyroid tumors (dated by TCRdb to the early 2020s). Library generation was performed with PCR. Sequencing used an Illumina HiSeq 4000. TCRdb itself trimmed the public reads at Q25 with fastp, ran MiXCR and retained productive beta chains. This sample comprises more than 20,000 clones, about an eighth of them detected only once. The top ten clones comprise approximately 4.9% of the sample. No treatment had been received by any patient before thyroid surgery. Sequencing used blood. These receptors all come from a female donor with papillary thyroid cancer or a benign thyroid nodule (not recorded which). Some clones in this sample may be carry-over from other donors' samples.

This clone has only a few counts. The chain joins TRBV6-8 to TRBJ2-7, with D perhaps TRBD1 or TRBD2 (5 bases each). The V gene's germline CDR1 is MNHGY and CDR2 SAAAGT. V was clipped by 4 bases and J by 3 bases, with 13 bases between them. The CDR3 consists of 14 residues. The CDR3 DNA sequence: TGTGCCAGCAGTTCGGGGACCGACAACTACGAGCAGTACTTC. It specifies CASSSGTDNYEQYF.

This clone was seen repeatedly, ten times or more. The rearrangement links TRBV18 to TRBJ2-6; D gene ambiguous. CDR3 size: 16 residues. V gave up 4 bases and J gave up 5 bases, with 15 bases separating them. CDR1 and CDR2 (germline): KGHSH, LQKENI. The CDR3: CASSQVVASRANVLTF. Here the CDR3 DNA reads TGTGCCAGCTCACAAGTAGTCGCGTCTCGGGCCAACGTCCTGACTTTC. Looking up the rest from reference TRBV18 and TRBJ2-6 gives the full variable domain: NAGVMQNPRHLVRRRGQEARLRCSPMKGHSHVYWYRQLPEEGLKFMVYLQKENIIDESGMPKERFSAEFPKEGPSILRIQQVVRGDSAAYFCASSQVVASRANVLTFGAGSRLTVL.

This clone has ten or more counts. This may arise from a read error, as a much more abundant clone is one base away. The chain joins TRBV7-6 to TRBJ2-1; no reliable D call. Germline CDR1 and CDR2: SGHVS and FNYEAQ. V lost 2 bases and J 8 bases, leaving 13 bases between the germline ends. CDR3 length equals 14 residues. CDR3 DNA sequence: TGTGCCAGCAGCTTATATACGCAGGCGGATGAGCAGTTCTTC. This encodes CASSLYTQADEQFF.

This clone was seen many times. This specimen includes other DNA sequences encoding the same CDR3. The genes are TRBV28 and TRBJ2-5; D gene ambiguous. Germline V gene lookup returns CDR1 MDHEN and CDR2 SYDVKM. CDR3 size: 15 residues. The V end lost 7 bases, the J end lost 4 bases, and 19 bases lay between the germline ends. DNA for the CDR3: TGTGCCAGCACCCAAGACCTCACCGGTGGAGAGACCCAGTACTTC. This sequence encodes CASTQDLTGGETQYF.

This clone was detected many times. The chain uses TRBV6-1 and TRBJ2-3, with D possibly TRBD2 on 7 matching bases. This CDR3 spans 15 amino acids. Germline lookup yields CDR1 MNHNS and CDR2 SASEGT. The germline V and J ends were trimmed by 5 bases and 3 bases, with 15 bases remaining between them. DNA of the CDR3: TGTGCCAGCAGTCCGTGGGGGGGGCAGACAGATACGCAGTATTTT. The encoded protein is CASSPWGGQTDTQYF.

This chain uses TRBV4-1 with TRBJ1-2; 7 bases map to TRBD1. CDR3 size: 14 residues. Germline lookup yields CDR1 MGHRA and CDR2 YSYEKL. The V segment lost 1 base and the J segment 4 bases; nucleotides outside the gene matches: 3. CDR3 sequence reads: CASSQGTGVYGYTF. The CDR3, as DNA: TGCGCCAGCAGCCAAGGAACAGGGGTCTATGGCTACACCTTC.

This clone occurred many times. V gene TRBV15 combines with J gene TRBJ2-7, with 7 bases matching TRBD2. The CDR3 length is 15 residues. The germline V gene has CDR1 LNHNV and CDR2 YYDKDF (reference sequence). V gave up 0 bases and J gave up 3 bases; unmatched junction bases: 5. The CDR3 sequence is CATSRDLGGSYEQYF. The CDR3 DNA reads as TGTGCCACCAGCAGAGATCTTGGCGGGAGCTACGAGCAGTACTTC.

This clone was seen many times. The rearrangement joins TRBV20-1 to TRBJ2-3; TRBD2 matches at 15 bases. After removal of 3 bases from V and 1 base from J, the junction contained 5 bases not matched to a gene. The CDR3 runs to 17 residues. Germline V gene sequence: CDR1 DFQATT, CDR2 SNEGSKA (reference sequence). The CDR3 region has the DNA TGCAGTGCTAGGGGAGGACTAGCGGGAGGGGGCACAGATACGCAGTATTTT. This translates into CSARGGLAGGGTDTQYF.

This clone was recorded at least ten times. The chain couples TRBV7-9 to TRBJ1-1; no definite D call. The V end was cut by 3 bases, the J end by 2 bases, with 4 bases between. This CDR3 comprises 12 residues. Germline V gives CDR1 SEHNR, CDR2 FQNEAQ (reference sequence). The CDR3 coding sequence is TGTGCCAGCAGCTTCAGTAACACTGAAGCTTTCTTT. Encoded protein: CASSFSNTEAFF.

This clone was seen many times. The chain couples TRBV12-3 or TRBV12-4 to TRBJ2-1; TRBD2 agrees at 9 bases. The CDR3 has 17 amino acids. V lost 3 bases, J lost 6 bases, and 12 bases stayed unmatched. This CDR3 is CASSFVASGTISNEQFF. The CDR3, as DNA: TGTGCCAGCAGTTTTGTGGCTAGCGGGACGATAAGCAATGAGCAGTTCTTC.

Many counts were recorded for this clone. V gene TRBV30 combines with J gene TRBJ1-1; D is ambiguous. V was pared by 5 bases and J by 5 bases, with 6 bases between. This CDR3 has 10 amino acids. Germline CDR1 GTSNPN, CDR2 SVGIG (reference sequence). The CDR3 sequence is CAWLQTEAFF. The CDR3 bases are TGTGCCTGGCTCCAGACTGAAGCTTTCTTT.

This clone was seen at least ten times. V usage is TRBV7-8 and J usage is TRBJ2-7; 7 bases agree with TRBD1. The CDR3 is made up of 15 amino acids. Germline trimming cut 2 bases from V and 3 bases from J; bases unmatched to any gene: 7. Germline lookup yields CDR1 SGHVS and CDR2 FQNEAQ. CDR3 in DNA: TGTGCCAGCAGCTTATCGACAGGGAGCCTCTACGAGCAGTACTTC. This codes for CASSLSTGSLYEQYF.

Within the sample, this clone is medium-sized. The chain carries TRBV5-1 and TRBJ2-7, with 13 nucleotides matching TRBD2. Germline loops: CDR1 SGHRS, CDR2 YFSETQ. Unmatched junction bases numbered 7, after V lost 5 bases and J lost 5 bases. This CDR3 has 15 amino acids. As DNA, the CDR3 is TGCGCCAGCAGGACCGGGACTAGCGGGACTCACGAGCAGTACTTC. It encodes CASRTGTSGTHEQYF.

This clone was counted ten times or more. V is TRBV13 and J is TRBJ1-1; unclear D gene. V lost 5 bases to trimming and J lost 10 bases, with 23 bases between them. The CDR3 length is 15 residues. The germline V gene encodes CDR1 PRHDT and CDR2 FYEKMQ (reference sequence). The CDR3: CASSPLFHGKTGAFF. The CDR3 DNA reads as TGTGCCAGCAGCCCACTATTTCACGGGAAAACGGGAGCTTTCTTT.

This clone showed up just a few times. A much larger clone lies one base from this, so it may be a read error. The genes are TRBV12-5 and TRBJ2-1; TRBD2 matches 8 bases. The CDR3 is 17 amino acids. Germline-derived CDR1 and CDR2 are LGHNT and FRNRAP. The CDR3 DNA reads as TGTGCTAGTGGTTTGGGTTCTTCCGGGAGGGCCGGGAATGATCAGTTCTTC. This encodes CASGLGSSGRAGNDQFF.

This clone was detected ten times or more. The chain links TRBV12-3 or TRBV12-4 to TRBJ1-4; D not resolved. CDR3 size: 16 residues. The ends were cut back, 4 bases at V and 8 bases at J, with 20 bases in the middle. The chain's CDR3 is CASSSAGSYLEEKLFF. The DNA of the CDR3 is TGTGCCAGCAGTTCGGCCGGCAGCTACCTTGAGGAAAAACTGTTTTTT.

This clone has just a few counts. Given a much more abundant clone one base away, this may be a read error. The CDR3 region has the DNA TGTGCCAGTAGTCCCAGGCTGGAAGAGACCAAGTACTTC. It encodes CASSPRLEETKYF. The gene calls are TRBV19 and TRBJ2-5; no firm D call. The CDR3 contains 13 residues. Germline lookup yields CDR1 LNHDA and CDR2 SQIVND (reference sequence).

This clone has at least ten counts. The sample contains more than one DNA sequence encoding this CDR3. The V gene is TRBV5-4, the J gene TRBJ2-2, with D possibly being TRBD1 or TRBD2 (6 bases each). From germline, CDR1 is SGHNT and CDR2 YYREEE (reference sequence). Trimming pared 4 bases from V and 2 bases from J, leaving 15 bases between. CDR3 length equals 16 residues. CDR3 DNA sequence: TGTGCCAGCAGCATCCAAGGGGGAGGAAACACCGGGGAGCTGTTTTTT. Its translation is CASSIQGGGNTGELFF.

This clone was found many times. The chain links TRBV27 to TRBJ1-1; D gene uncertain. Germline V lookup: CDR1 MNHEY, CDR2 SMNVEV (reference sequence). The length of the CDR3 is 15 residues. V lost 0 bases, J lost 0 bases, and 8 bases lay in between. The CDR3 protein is CASSLSGGVNTEAFF. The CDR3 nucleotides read TGTGCCAGCAGTTTATCGGGCGGAGTGAACACTGAAGCTTTCTTT.

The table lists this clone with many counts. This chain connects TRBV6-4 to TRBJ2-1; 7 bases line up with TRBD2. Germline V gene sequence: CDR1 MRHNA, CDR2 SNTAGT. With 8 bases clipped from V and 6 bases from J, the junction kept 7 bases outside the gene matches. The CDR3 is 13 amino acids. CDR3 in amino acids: CASAKTSINEQFF. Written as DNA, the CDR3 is TGTGCCAGCGCCAAGACTAGCATCAATGAGCAGTTCTTC.

This CDR3 is CASSLVASGANVLTF. CDR3 bases: TGTGCCAGCAGCTTAGTGGCGTCTGGGGCCAACGTCCTGACTTTC. The chain couples TRBV11-2 to TRBJ2-6, with unresolved D. CDR3 length: 15 amino acids. Trimming stripped 1 base from V and 1 base from J, with 5 bases between. CDR1 and CDR2 from the germline V gene are SGHAT and FQNNGV.

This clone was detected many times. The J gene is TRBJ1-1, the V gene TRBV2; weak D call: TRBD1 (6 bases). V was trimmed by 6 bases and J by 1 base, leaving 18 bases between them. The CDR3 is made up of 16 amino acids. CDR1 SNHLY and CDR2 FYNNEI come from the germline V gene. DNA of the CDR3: TGTGCCAGCAGGTCAACAGGGATATGGACGAACACTGAAGCTTTCTTT. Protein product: CASRSTGIWTNTEAFF.

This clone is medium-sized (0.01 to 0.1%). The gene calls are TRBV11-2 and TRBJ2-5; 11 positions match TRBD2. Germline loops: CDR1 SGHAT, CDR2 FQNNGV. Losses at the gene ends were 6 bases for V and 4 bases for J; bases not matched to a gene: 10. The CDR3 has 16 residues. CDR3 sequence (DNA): TGTGCCAGCAGTTCAACGTTAGCGGGAGGGGGAGAGACCCAGTACTTC. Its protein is CASSSTLAGGGETQYF.

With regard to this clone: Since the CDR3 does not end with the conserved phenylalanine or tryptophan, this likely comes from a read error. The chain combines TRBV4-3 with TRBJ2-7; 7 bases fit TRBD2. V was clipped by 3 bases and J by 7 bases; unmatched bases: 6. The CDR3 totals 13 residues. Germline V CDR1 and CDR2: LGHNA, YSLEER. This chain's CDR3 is CASSHREGMEQYL. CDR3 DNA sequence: TGCGCCAGCAGCCATAGGGAGGGAATGGAGCAGTACCTC.

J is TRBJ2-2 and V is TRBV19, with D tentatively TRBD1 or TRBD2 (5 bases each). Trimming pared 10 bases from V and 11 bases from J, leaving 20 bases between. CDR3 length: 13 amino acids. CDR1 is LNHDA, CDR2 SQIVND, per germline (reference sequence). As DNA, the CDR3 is TGTGCCACCCGGTCCGGGGCCACCAGTGAGCTGTTTTTT. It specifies CATRSGATSELFF.

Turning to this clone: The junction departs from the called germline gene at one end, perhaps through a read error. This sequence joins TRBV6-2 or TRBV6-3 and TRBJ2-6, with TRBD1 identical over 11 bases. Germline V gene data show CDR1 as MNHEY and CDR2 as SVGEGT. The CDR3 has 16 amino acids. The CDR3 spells CASSWTGGSGVNVMTF. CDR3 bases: TGTGCCAGCAGTTGGACAGGGGGCTCTGGGGTCAACGTCATGACTTTC.

CDR3 sequence reads: CASSPRKGGGEKLFF. As DNA, the CDR3 is TGTGCCAGCAGTCCAAGGAAAGGTGGAGGCGAAAAACTGTTTTTT. This chain links TRBV7-2 with TRBJ1-4; D not resolved. In germline, CDR1 is SGHTA, CDR2 FQGNSA. CDR3 length equals 15 residues. The V gene lost 6 bases and the J gene lost 8 bases, with 19 bases spanning the gap. Combining the CDR3 with reference TRBV7-2 and TRBJ1-4 gives the whole variable domain GAGVSQSPSNKVTEKGKDVELRCDPISGHTALYWYRQSLGQGLEFLIYFQGNSAPDKSGLPSDRFSAERTGGSVSTLTIQRTQQEDSAVYLCASSPRKGGGEKLFFGSGTQLSVL.

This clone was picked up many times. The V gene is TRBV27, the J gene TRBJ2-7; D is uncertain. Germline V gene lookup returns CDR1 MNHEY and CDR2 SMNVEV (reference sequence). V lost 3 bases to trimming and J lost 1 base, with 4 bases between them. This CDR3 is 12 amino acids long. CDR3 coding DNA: TGTGCCAGCAGTTTCAAATCCTACGAGCAGTACTTC. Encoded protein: CASSFKSYEQYF.

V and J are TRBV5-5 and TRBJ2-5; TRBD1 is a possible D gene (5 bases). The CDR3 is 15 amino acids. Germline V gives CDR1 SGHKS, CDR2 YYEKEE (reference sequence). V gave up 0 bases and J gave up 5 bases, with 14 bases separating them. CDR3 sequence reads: CASSLEGVGTETQYF. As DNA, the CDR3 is TGTGCCAGCAGCTTGGAAGGGGTGGGCACGGAGACCCAGTACTTC.